The 25 T cell receptor beta chains listed next were all sequenced from one sample in a study of T cell repertoires in cytomegalovirus infection. TCRdb re-analysed the reads in MiXCR, keeping a single row per CDR3 protein. The data show roughly 570,000 distinct CDR3 sequences, with 40% seen just once and roughly 50% held by the top ten. Antigens for these TCRs are unknown. The input for sequencing was cultured PBMCs, taken from culture after CMV antigen stimulation. These receptors were collected from a human donor in good health (CMV status not recorded). Some clones in this sample may be carry-over from other donors' samples.

The table lists this clonotype with a few counts. The chain recombines TRBV18 with TRBJ2-4, with D perhaps matching TRBD1 (6 bases). The CDR3 has 16 amino acids. Germline V gene data show CDR1 as KGHSH and CDR2 as LQKENI. Between the trimmed V and J ends, which lost 7 bases and 0 bases, there was a span of 16 bases. The CDR3 coding sequence is TGTGCCAGCTACCCGGAACAGGGCTTAGCCAAAAACATTCAGTACTTC. As protein: CASYPEQGLAKNIQYF.

The chain has TRBV6-2 or TRBV6-3 and TRBJ2-3, with 11 positions matching TRBD1. Germline values: CDR1 MNHEY, CDR2 SVGEGT. V was clipped by 5 bases and J by 3 bases; unmatched bases: 7. The CDR3 sequence is 16 residues long. In DNA form, the CDR3 reads TGTGCCAGCAGTGAACGGACAGGGGGCAATACAGATACGCAGTATTTT. Protein product: CASSERTGGNTDTQYF.

This clonotype was detected only a few times. The junction departs from the called germline gene at one end, perhaps through a read error. The chain has TRBV7-2 and TRBJ1-5, with D uncertain. The CDR3 extends over 12 amino acids. Per germline, CDR1 SGHTA and CDR2 FQGNSA. CDR3 in DNA: TGTGCCAGCAGCTTAGCGCTCGGGTCGCCGGTTTTT. This codes for CASSLALGSPVF.

The CDR3 here is CASSSLDRADTQYF. CDR3 nucleotides: TGTGCCAGCAGCTCTTTGGACAGGGCAGATACGCAGTATTTT. The chain links TRBV7-9 to TRBJ2-3; 8 positions agree with TRBD1. This CDR3 spans 14 amino acids. Germline CDR1 reads SEHNR; CDR2 reads FQNEAQ (reference sequence). Unmatched junction bases numbered 4, after V lost 4 bases and J lost 4 bases. The entire variable domain, with the rest obtained from reference TRBV7-9 and TRBJ2-3, is as follows: DTGVSQNPRHKITKRGQNVTFRCDPISEHNRLYWYRQTLGQGPEFLTYFQNEAQLEKSRLLSDRFSAERPKGSFSTLEIQRTEQGDSAMYLCASSSLDRADTQYFGPGTRLTVL.

The V gene is TRBV4-1, the J gene TRBJ2-5, with TRBD2 as a possible D gene (5 bases). V lost 2 bases and J lost 3, with 13 bases in between. Germline loops: CDR1 MGHRA, CDR2 YSYEKL. The CDR3 length is 15 residues. The CDR3 region is CASSQNPGYKETQYF. The CDR3 nucleotides are TGCGCCAGCAGCCAAAACCCGGGGTATAAAGAGACCCAGTACTTC.

The CDR3 nucleotides read TGCAGTGCTAGGGTGGGGTACCAAGAGACCCAGTACTTC. This encodes CSARVGYQETQYF. This chain joins TRBV20-1 and TRBJ2-5, with D unresolved. The CDR3 has 13 residues. CDR1 and CDR2 from the germline V gene are DFQATT and SNEGSKA (reference sequence). Trimming pared 3 bases from V and 0 bases from J, leaving 8 bases between.

The chain links TRBV12-5 to TRBJ2-1; 8 bases line up with TRBD2. J gave up 4 bases and V 3 bases, and 8 bases lay outside the gene matches. The germline gives CDR1 LGHNT, CDR2 FRNRAP. CDR3 size: 16 residues. The CDR3 DNA reads as TGTGCTAGTGGTTTCCGGGAGGGCCGGGCATACAATGAGCAGTTCTTC. Translated: CASGFREGRAYNEQFF.

Note on this clonotype: The final CDR3 position lacks the conserved phenylalanine or tryptophan, pointing to a likely read error. This CDR3 reads CSARDYSANEQFL. The CDR3 DNA sequence: TGCAGTGCTAGAGATTACAGCGCGAATGAGCAGTTCCTC. V gene TRBV20-1 combines with J gene TRBJ2-1; the D is unclear. Germline loops: CDR1 DFQATT, CDR2 SNEGSKA (reference sequence). V was shortened by 0 bases and J by 7 bases, with 10 bases between the two germline ends. The CDR3 extends over 13 amino acids.

The rearrangement links TRBV7-2 to TRBJ2-3; D is possibly TRBD1 (6 bases). Trimming pared 2 bases from V and 4 bases from J, leaving 10 bases between. Germline assignment: CDR1 SGHTA and CDR2 FQGNSA. The CDR3 sequence is 14 residues long. The CDR3 loop is CASSLKWGPDTQYF. DNA of the CDR3: TGTGCCAGCAGCTTAAAGTGGGGGCCAGATACGCAGTATTTT.

The table lists this clonotype with a few counts. This chain uses TRBV29-1 with TRBJ2-1; the match to TRBD2 covers 11 bases. Germline V gene lookup returns CDR1 SQVTM and CDR2 ANQGSEA. The CDR3 sequence is 14 residues long. Losses at the gene ends were 4 bases for V and 6 bases for J; bases not matched to a gene: 5. The CDR3 protein is CSVVAGGPLNEQFF. The CDR3 nucleotides are TGCAGCGTTGTAGCGGGAGGGCCTCTCAATGAGCAGTTCTTC.

The chain uses TRBV6-6 and TRBJ2-1; 7 bases fit TRBD2. Losses at the gene ends were 6 bases for V and 2 bases for J; bases not matched to a gene: 4. The CDR3 runs 14 residues. Germline lookup yields CDR1 MNHNY and CDR2 SVGAGI (reference sequence). CDR3 sequence reads: CASSSRGAYNEQFF. The CDR3 DNA is TGTGCCAGCAGCTCCCGGGGGGCCTACAATGAGCAGTTCTTC.

The rearrangement links TRBV12-3 or TRBV12-4 to TRBJ1-1; TRBD1 agrees at 11 bases. The CDR3 sequence is 14 residues long. The V gene end was trimmed by 5 bases and the J gene end by 9 bases; junction bases not matched to a gene: 8. In DNA, the CDR3 is TGTGCCAGCAGTCTGTCGGGACAGGGGGGTAAAGCTTTCTTT. Protein: CASSLSGQGGKAFF.

A note on this clonotype: Compared with germline, one end of the junction differs, possibly owing to a read error. The chain is built from TRBV6-1 and TRBJ1-5; 8 bases fit TRBD1. Germline-derived CDR1 and CDR2 are MNHNS and SASEGT. This CDR3 comprises 14 residues. The CDR3 sequence: CAGRQGAENQPQHF. CDR3 DNA: TGTGCCGGCAGGCAGGGGGCAGAGAATCAGCCCCAGCATTTT.

J is TRBJ2-1 and V is TRBV19; 9 nucleotides agree with TRBD2. The CDR3 covers 13 residues. The junction had 4 bases not matched to a gene; V was cut back by 6 bases and J by 7 bases. Germline CDR1 reads LNHDA; CDR2 reads SQIVND (reference sequence). The CDR3 spells CASRLAGKNEQFF. For the CDR3, the DNA is TGTGCCAGTAGGCTAGCGGGAAAGAATGAGCAGTTCTTC.

J is TRBJ1-1 and V is TRBV12-3 or TRBV12-4, with unresolved D. The CDR3 loop spans 15 amino acids. Trimming cost V 1 base and J 0 bases, with 9 bases left between them. The CDR3 sequence is CASSLEETMNTEAFF. Written as DNA, the CDR3 is TGTGCCAGCAGTTTAGAGGAGACGATGAACACTGAAGCTTTCTTT.

V and J are TRBV7-9 and TRBJ1-1; D gene uncertain. Germline values: CDR1 SEHNR, CDR2 FQNEAQ (reference sequence). The CDR3 loop spans 15 amino acids. Trimming removed 2 bases at V and 2 bases at J, with 12 bases between. The CDR3: CASSLFVGGNTEAFF. The CDR3 nucleotides read TGTGCCAGCAGCTTATTCGTAGGTGGAAACACTGAAGCTTTCTTT.

This clonotype is labeled as medium-sized (0.01 to 0.1%). This CDR3 is CASGSLIYSNQPQHF. CDR3 DNA sequence: TGTGCCAGCGGGTCACTCATCTATAGCAATCAGCCCCAGCATTTT. The chain is built from TRBV11-3 and TRBJ1-5; D not certain. The V and J ends lost 8 bases and 0 bases respectively, with 14 bases between them. Germline values: CDR1 SGHNT, CDR2 YENEEA. The CDR3 sequence is 15 residues long.

The chain joins TRBV12-3 or TRBV12-4 to TRBJ1-1; a possible D gene is TRBD1 (5 bases). The CDR3 totals 14 residues. Trimming shortened V by 6 bases and J by 4 bases, and 15 bases separated the two germline ends. This CDR3 reads CASRQSRGGTEAFF. DNA for the CDR3: TGTGCCAGCAGGCAATCTAGGGGAGGCACTGAAGCTTTCTTT.

The rearrangement joins TRBV5-1 to TRBJ2-6, with 9 bases lining up with TRBD1. This CDR3 spans 18 amino acids. Germline V CDR1 and CDR2: SGHRS, YFSETQ. J gave up 4 bases and V 4 bases, and 12 bases lay outside the gene matches. The CDR3 DNA is TGCGCCAGCAGCGCGGCCGGACAGGGGTTTTCGGGGGCCAACGTCCTGACTTTC. Its translation is CASSAAGQGFSGANVLTF.

The chain couples TRBV4-1 to TRBJ2-5; a possible D gene is TRBD2 (6 bases). The CDR3 sequence is 16 residues long. Germline V gives CDR1 MGHRA, CDR2 YSYEKL. The ends were cut back, 2 bases at V and 5 bases at J, with 18 bases in the middle. The CDR3 nucleotides are TGCGCCAGCAGCCAACTGGGACTTGGAACTCGGGAGACCCAGTACTTC. The encoded protein is CASSQLGLGTRETQYF.

This rearrangement joins TRBV6-1 to TRBJ1-2; 9 bases fit TRBD1. The length of the CDR3 is 14 residues. Per germline, CDR1 MNHNS and CDR2 SASEGT. The J segment lost 5 bases and the V segment lost 6 bases, leaving 7 bases of the junction unmatched. The DNA for the CDR3 is TGTGCCAGCAGCAACGAGGACAGGGGTTATGGCTACACCTTC. As protein: CASSNEDRGYGYTF.

The V gene is TRBV12-5, the J gene TRBJ2-3; 8 nucleotides agree with TRBD2. The V gene end was trimmed by 7 bases and the J gene end by 0 bases; junction bases not matched to a gene: 12. The CDR3 sequence is 17 residues long. Germline V gene data show CDR1 as LGHNT and CDR2 as FRNRAP. CDR3 residues: CASASMAGGTSTDTQYF. Written as DNA, the CDR3 is TGTGCTAGTGCCTCGATGGCGGGGGGCACTAGCACAGATACGCAGTATTTT.

There are a few counts of this clonotype. This chain uses TRBV2 with TRBJ2-5; unclear D gene. The germline gives CDR1 SNHLY, CDR2 FYNNEI. The CDR3 is 13 residues long. Trimming stripped 3 bases from V and 2 bases from J, with 7 bases between. In nucleotides, the CDR3 is TGTGCCAGCAGTGAGGACCTACAAGAGACCCAGTACTTC. This codes for CASSEDLQETQYF.

In this sample, this clonotype turned up a few times. The CDR3 is CASSLRGGPSDTQYF. CDR3 in DNA: TGTGCCAGTAGTCTACGCGGGGGCCCCTCAGATACGCAGTATTTT. The chain combines TRBV19 with TRBJ2-3; possible D gene TRBD2, 7 bases. The CDR3 is made up of 15 amino acids. Germline CDR1 LNHDA, CDR2 SQIVND (reference sequence). V lost 5 bases, J lost 4 bases, and 16 bases lay in between.

This chain links TRBV12-3 or TRBV12-4 with TRBJ1-2, with D possibly TRBD1 on 5 matching bases. Trimming shortened V by 5 bases and J by 5 bases, and 18 bases separated the two germline ends. The CDR3 runs to 15 residues. The CDR3, as DNA: TGTGCCAGCAGTCCCGGACACCCCGCGACGTATGGCTACACCTTC. Its protein is CASSPGHPATYGYTF.